These 29 T cell receptor beta chains came from one sample sequenced in a study of T cells after yellow fever vaccination. TCRdb re-derived calls from the 5' RACE reads in MiXCR, one entry per CDR3 protein. This table has 200,000 to 300,000 distinct CDR3 sequences, about 7% appearing once. The starting material was CD4+ T cells sorted from PBMCs, obtained 15 days after the yellow fever booster vaccination. Every receptor here comes from a man aged 30 to 39 who received the YFV17D yellow fever vaccine.

The chain has TRBV5-1 and TRBJ2-5; TRBD2 matches at 11 bases. CDR3 length: 15 residues. V lost 5 bases, J lost 3 bases, and 6 bases stayed unmatched. Germline CDR1 and CDR2: SGHRS and YFSETQ. The CDR3 region is CASRPLAGVEETQYF. The CDR3 DNA sequence: TGCGCCAGCAGACCACTAGCGGGAGTAGAAGAGACCCAGTACTTC.

The table lists this clonotype with many counts. The chain carries TRBV3-1 and TRBJ2-3; 8 bases align to TRBD2. V trimming: 3 bases; J trimming: 0 bases; junction bases outside the gene matches: 2. Germline V gene lookup returns CDR1 LGHDT and CDR2 YNNKEL (reference sequence). The CDR3 has 15 amino acids. The CDR3 DNA follows: TGTGCCAGCAGCCACACTAGCGGAAGCACAGATACGCAGTATTTT. This translates into CASSHTSGSTDTQYF.

The chain carries TRBV20-1 and TRBJ2-1; TRBD2 matches 12 bases. V lost 0 bases to trimming and J lost 4 bases; unmatched junction nucleotides: 7. This CDR3 has 17 residues. Germline values: CDR1 DFQATT, CDR2 SNEGSKA (reference sequence). In nucleotides, the CDR3 is TGCAGTGCTAGAGATCCCACTAGCGGGAGGAGGTACAATGAGCAGTTCTTC. It translates to CSARDPTSGRRYNEQFF.

The chain links TRBV25-1 to TRBJ1-2; D unresolved. Trimming pared 3 bases from V and 0 bases from J, leaving 2 bases between. This CDR3 comprises 12 residues. The germline CDR1 and CDR2 sequences are MGHDK and SYGVNS. The CDR3 region is CASSDTNYGYTF. CDR3 nucleotides: TGTGCCAGCAGTGATACTAACTATGGCTACACCTTC.

The table lists this clonotype with many counts. The rearrangement uses TRBV28 and TRBJ1-1; maybe TRBD1 (6 bases). This CDR3 has 14 amino acids. CDR1 and CDR2 (germline): MDHEN, SYDVKM. The germline V and J ends were trimmed by 8 bases and 1 base, with 14 bases remaining between them. CDR3 region: CASRTGGANTEAFF. CDR3 DNA: TGTGCCAGCCGGACCGGGGGCGCGAACACTGAAGCTTTCTTT.

This clonotype was seen a few times. The V call is TRBV7-6, the J call TRBJ2-3, with 10 nucleotides matching TRBD2. From germline, CDR1 is SGHVS and CDR2 FNYEAQ. The V and J ends lost 4 bases and 7 bases, in that order; junction bases with no gene match: 5. CDR3 length equals 14 residues. Here the CDR3 DNA reads TGTGCCAGCAGCTCAGATAGCGGGGGGAATACGCAGTATTTT. Its protein product is CASSSDSGGNTQYF. The whole variable domain, filled in from reference TRBV7-6 and TRBJ2-3, reads GAGVSQSPRYKVTKRGQDVALRCDPISGHVSLYWYRQALGQGPEFLTYFNYEAQQDKSGLPNDRFSAERPEGSISTLTIQRTEQRDSAMYRCASSSDSGGNTQYFGPGTRLTVL.

V and J are TRBV3-1 and TRBJ2-5; no definite D call. V was pared by 0 bases and J by 5 bases, with 13 bases between. Germline V CDR1 and CDR2: LGHDT, YNNKEL (reference sequence). The CDR3 sequence is 15 residues long. The CDR3 region is CASSQDPSRMETQYF. The CDR3 nucleotides are TGTGCCAGCAGCCAAGATCCCAGCAGGATGGAGACCCAGTACTTC.

This clonotype came up a few times. The rearrangement uses TRBV10-2 and TRBJ1-4, with D tentatively TRBD1 (5 bases). The CDR3 consists of 17 residues. With 3 bases removed from V and 0 bases from J, the gap between germline ends came to 14 bases. The germline gives CDR1 WSHSY, CDR2 SAAADI. The CDR3 DNA sequence: TGCGCCAGCAGTGACAGGGTTCAACGTGCAACTAATGAAAAACTGTTTTTT. Amino acid sequence: CASSDRVQRATNEKLFF.

This clonotype was observed a few times. The V call is TRBV24-1, the J call TRBJ2-3; 8 nucleotides agree with TRBD2. This CDR3 has 15 residues. The germline V gene encodes CDR1 KGHDR and CDR2 SFDVKD. V lost 4 bases and J lost 1; bases outside the gene matches: 3. As DNA, the CDR3 is TGTGCCACCAGTGAGAGAGCGGGGGGCACAGATACGCAGTATTTT. This translates into CATSERAGGTDTQYF.

This clonotype has a handful of counts. V is TRBV24-1 and J is TRBJ2-5; tentative D call: TRBD1 (6 bases). CDR1 and CDR2 from the germline V gene are KGHDR and SFDVKD. CDR3 length equals 17 residues. Trimming left V 5 bases short and J 5 bases short, with 23 bases between. CDR3 DNA sequence: TGTGCCACCAGTGCAGGGGTTTCTCGGAACCTCCCTGAGACCCAGTACTTC. Translated: CATSAGVSRNLPETQYF.

The chain carries TRBV7-2 and TRBJ2-3, with 10 bases that match TRBD2. The CDR3 has 16 residues. V was pared by 1 base and J by 1 base, with 2 bases of the junction left unmatched. Germline lookup yields CDR1 SGHTA and CDR2 FQGNSA. The CDR3 DNA follows: TGTGCCAGCAGCTTAGAAGGGACTAGCGGCACAGATACGCAGTATTTT. It encodes CASSLEGTSGTDTQYF.

The chain combines TRBV7-2 with TRBJ2-3, with 8 nucleotides matching TRBD2. This CDR3 has 14 residues. In germline, CDR1 is SGHTA, CDR2 FQGNSA. V shed 2 bases and J 5 bases; nucleotides not matched to a gene: 3. The DNA for the CDR3 is TGTGCCAGCAGCTTACACGGGAGGGGAGATACGCAGTATTTT. Protein product: CASSLHGRGDTQYF.

This chain joins TRBV5-1 and TRBJ2-7; the D call may be TRBD1 or TRBD2 (5 bases each). There are 13 residues in the CDR3. The germline CDR1 and CDR2 sequences are SGHRS and YFSETQ. The V gene lost 4 bases and the J gene lost 0 bases, with 8 bases spanning the gap. The CDR3 DNA reads as TGCGCCAGCAGCCAGGGACCCTCCTACGAGCAGTACTTC. This encodes CASSQGPSYEQYF.

This clonotype has only a few counts. As DNA, the CDR3 is TGTGCCAGCAGTGCGGGACTAGCGGGAGCGGGGTCCTACGAGCAGTACTTC. It codes for CASSAGLAGAGSYEQYF. The chain recombines TRBV27 with TRBJ2-7, with 14 nucleotides matching TRBD2. The length of the CDR3 is 17 residues. V was pared by 5 bases and J by 1 base, with 7 bases of the junction left unmatched. Germline values: CDR1 MNHEY, CDR2 SMNVEV (reference sequence).

In this sample, this clonotype turned up a few times. V gene TRBV7-2 combines with J gene TRBJ2-5, with D maybe TRBD2 (5 bases). Looked up from germline, CDR1 is SGHTA and CDR2 is FQGNSA. This CDR3 has 14 residues. V lost 5 bases and J 5 bases, leaving 15 bases between the germline ends. DNA of the CDR3: TGTGCCAGCAGCAAGCTAAGCGGAAGTGAGACCCAGTACTTC. Residues: CASSKLSGSETQYF. Full variable domain (rest looked up from reference TRBV7-2 and TRBJ2-5): GAGVSQSPSNKVTEKGKDVELRCDPISGHTALYWYRQSLGQGLEFLIYFQGNSAPDKSGLPSDRFSAERTGGSVSTLTIQRTQQEDSAVYLCASSKLSGSETQYFGPGTRLLVL.

V is TRBV20-1 and J is TRBJ2-5, with TRBD2 matching 9 bases. Germline trimming cut 6 bases from V and 5 bases from J; bases unmatched to any gene: 16. The CDR3 is 16 amino acids. The germline CDR1 and CDR2 sequences are DFQATT and SNEGSKA (reference sequence). Here the CDR3 reads CSAPSSLSGSRETQYF. The CDR3 DNA sequence: TGCAGTGCCCCCAGCTCCCTTAGCGGGAGTCGGGAGACCCAGTACTTC.

This chain joins TRBV20-1 and TRBJ2-3, with 9 bases identical to TRBD1. CDR3 length: 15 amino acids. The germline V gene has CDR1 DFQATT and CDR2 SNEGSKA (reference sequence). V was clipped by 5 bases and J by 4 bases; unmatched bases: 10. CDR3 amino acids: CSAERQGGWADTQYF. CDR3 sequence (DNA): TGCAGTGCTGAAAGACAGGGGGGTTGGGCAGATACGCAGTATTTT.

At least ten counts were recorded for this clonotype. J is TRBJ1-1 and V is TRBV29-1, with unresolved D. Germline CDR1 SQVTM, CDR2 ANQGSEA. CDR3 size: 10 residues. Trimming took 7 bases from V and 6 from J, leaving 9 bases between them. The CDR3 DNA sequence: TGCAGCGCCCTGACCGCTGAAGCTTTCTTT. It translates to CSALTAEAFF.

This clonotype was counted ten times or more. This sequence joins TRBV12-3 or TRBV12-4 and TRBJ2-5; D is undetermined. V was trimmed by 6 bases and J by 0 bases, leaving 11 bases between them. This CDR3 has 14 residues. CDR3 bases: TGTGCCAGCAGGATAACAGCGTACCAAGAGACCCAGTACTTC. Protein sequence: CASRITAYQETQYF.

This clonotype came up a few times. CDR3 loop: CATQDPAKNIQYF. In DNA form, the CDR3 reads TGTGCCACCCAGGACCCAGCCAAAAACATTCAGTACTTC. The V gene is TRBV15, the J gene TRBJ2-4; D is unclear. Germline assignment: CDR1 LNHNV and CDR2 YYDKDF (reference sequence). The germline V and J ends were trimmed by 8 bases and 0 bases, with 8 bases remaining between them. CDR3 size: 13 residues.

J is TRBJ1-3 and V is TRBV21-1; the DNA was not compared with TRBD1, the D call given in the table. TRBV21-1 is tagged as a pseudogene. The CDR3 length is 16 residues. The CDR3 DNA reads TGTGCCCGGGACAGGGAAAACCAGAAATACGAAAACACCATATATTTT. This translates into CARDRENQKYENTIYF.

The CDR3 DNA reads TGCAGTGCCAGACTACCGCGGAGGAATGAGCAGTTCTTC. It specifies CSARLPRRNEQFF. The chain is built from TRBV20-1 and TRBJ2-1, with D possibly being TRBD2 (5 bases). V was pared by 6 bases and J by 7 bases, with 16 bases between. Germline CDR1 and CDR2: DFQATT and SNEGSKA (reference sequence). The length of the CDR3 is 13 residues.

In its sample, this clonotype was seen many times. The rearrangement links TRBV5-6 to TRBJ1-1; D not resolved. The CDR3 consists of 12 residues. CDR1 is SGHDT, CDR2 YYEEEE, per germline. Trimming pared 1 base from V and 7 bases from J, leaving 8 bases between. Written as DNA, the CDR3 is TGTGCCAGCAGCTTGCGGGAGGGTGAAGCTTTCTTT. It codes for CASSLREGEAFF.

This chain links TRBV29-1 with TRBJ2-3; 9 bases line up with TRBD2. This CDR3 region has 16 residues. Germline CDR1 reads SQVTM; CDR2 reads ANQGSEA. V gave up 6 bases and J gave up 4 bases; unmatched junction bases: 14. Here the CDR3 reads CSVAGSSGRAADTQYF. In nucleotides, the CDR3 is TGCAGCGTCGCCGGGAGTAGCGGGAGAGCTGCAGATACGCAGTATTTT.

This clonotype was recorded many times. The chain employs TRBV4-3 and TRBJ1-1, with a possible D match to TRBD1 (6 bases). Germline-derived CDR1 and CDR2 are LGHNA and YSLEER. The CDR3 totals 15 residues. The V gene lost 1 base and the J gene lost 1 base, with 10 bases spanning the gap. The CDR3 DNA sequence: TGCGCCAGCAGCCAAGGCGGGGGCGCGAACACTGAAGCTTTCTTT. The encoded protein is CASSQGGGANTEAFF.

This clonotype was counted ten times or more. V is TRBV7-9 and J is TRBJ1-4; D is unresolved. In germline, CDR1 is SEHNR, CDR2 FQNEAQ (reference sequence). CDR3 size: 14 residues. The ends were cut back, 6 bases at V and 4 bases at J, with 12 bases in the middle. The CDR3 coding sequence is TGTGCCAGCAGAACCGGGAGCCTTAATGAAAAACTGTTTTTT. Translation gives CASRTGSLNEKLFF.

The chain is built from TRBV7-2 and TRBJ2-1; D is unclear. This CDR3 has 15 amino acids. Germline V gives CDR1 SGHTA, CDR2 FQGNSA. Trimming left V 1 base short and J 0 bases short, with 7 bases between. The CDR3 loop is CASSLVQISYNEQFF. As DNA, the CDR3 is TGTGCCAGCAGCTTAGTACAGATCTCCTACAATGAGCAGTTCTTC.

DNA of the CDR3: TGTGCAGCCAGGTTGGGACAGAACACTGAAGCTTTCTTT. Translation gives CAARLGQNTEAFF. The chain joins TRBV30 to TRBJ1-1; TRBD1 is a possible D gene (6 bases). In germline, CDR1 is GTSNPN, CDR2 SVGIG (reference sequence). This CDR3 is 13 amino acids long.

The gene calls are TRBV20-1 and TRBJ1-5; possibly TRBD1 for D (5 bases). Trimming took 6 bases from V and 0 from J, leaving 12 bases between them. Germline V lookup: CDR1 DFQATT, CDR2 SNEGSKA (reference sequence). The CDR3 runs 14 residues. In DNA form, the CDR3 reads TGCAGTGCGGCTCGACAGCTTAGCAATCAGCCCCAGCATTTT. Amino acids: CSAARQLSNQPQHF.